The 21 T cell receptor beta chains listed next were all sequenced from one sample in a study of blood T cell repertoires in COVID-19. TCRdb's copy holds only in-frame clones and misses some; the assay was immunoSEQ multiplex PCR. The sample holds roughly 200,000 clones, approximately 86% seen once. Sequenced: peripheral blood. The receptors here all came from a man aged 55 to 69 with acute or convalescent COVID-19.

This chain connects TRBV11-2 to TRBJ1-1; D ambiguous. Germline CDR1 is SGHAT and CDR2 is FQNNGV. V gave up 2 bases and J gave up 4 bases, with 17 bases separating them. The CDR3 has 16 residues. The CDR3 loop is CASSLRVSRGGTEAFF. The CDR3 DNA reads TGTGCCAGCAGCTTAAGGGTTTCGCGCGGAGGCACTGAAGCTTTCTTT. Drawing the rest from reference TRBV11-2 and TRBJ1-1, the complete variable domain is EAGVAQSPRYKIIEKRQSVAFWCNPISGHATLYWYQQILGQGPKLLIQFQNNGVVDDSQLPKDRFSAERLKGVDSTLKIQPAKLEDSAVYLCASSLRVSRGGTEAFFGQGTRLTVV.

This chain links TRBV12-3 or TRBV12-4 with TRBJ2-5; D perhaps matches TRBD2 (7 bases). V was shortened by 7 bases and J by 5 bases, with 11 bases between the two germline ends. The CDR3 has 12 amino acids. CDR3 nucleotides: TGTGCCAGCACCCGGGGGGCGGAGACCCAGTACTTC. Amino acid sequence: CASTRGAETQYF.

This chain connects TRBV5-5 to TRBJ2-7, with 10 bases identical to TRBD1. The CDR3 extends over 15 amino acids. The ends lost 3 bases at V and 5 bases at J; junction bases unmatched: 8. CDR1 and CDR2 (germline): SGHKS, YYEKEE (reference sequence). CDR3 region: CASSSNRDRGHEQYF. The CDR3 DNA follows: TGTGCCAGCAGCTCAAACCGGGACAGGGGCCACGAGCAGTACTTC.

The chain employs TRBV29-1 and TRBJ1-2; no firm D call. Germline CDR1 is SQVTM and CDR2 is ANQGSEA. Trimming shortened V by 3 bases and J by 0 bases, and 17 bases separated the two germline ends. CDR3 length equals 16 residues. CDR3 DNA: TGCAGCGTTGAGTCCCCTCTCCCCACTACTAACTATGGCTACACCTTC. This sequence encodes CSVESPLPTTNYGYTF. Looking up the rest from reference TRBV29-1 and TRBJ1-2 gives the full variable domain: SAVISQKPSRDICQRGTSLTIQCQVDSQVTMMFWYRQQPGQSLTLIATANQGSEATYESGFVIDKFPISRPNLTFSTLTVSNMSPEDSSIYLCSVESPLPTTNYGYTFGSGTRLTVV.

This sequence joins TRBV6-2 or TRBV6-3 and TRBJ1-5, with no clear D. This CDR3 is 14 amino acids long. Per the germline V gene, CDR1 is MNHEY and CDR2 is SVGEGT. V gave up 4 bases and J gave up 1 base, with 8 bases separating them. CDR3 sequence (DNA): TGTGCCAGCAGTTCCCCACTGAGCAATCAGCCCCAGCATTTT. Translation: CASSSPLSNQPQHF.

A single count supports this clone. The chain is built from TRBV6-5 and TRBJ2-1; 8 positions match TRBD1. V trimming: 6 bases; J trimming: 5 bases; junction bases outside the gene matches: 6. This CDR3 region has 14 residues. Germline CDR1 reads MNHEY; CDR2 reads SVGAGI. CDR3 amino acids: CASSQDRVNNEQFF. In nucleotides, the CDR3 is TGTGCCAGCAGCCAGGACAGGGTTAACAATGAGCAGTTCTTC.

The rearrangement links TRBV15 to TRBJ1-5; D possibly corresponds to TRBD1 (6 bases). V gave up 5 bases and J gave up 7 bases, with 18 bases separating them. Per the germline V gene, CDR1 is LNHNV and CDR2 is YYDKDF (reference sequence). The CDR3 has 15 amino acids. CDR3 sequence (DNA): TGTGCCACCAGCCCCCCGGGGGGGCAGGGACAGCCCCAGCATTTT. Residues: CATSPPGGQGQPQHF.

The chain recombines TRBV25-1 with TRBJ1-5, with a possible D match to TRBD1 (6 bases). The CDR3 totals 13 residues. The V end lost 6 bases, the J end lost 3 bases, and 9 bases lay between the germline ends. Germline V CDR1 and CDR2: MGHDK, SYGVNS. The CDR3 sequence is CASRQGHNQPQHF. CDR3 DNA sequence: TGTGCCAGCAGACAGGGCCACAATCAGCCCCAGCATTTT.

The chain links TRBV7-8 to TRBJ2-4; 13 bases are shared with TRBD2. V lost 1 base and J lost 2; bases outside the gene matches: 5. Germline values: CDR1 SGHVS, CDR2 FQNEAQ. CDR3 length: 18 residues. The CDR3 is CASSLGTSGGSSKNIQYF. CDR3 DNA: TGTGCCAGCAGCTTAGGGACTAGCGGGGGTTCTTCCAAAAACATTCAGTACTTC.

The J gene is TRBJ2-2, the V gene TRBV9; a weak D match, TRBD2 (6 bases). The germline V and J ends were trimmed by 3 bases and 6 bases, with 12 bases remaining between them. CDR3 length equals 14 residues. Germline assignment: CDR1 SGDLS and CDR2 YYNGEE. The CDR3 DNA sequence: TGTGCCAGCAGCGGTCCGGGGGTCGCCGGGGAGCTGTTTTTT. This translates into CASSGPGVAGELFF. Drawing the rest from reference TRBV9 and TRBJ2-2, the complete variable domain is DSGVTQTPKHLITATGQRVTLRCSPRSGDLSVYWYQQSLDQGLQFLIQYYNGEERAKGNILERFSAQQFPDLHSELNLSSLELGDSALYFCASSGPGVAGELFFGEGSRLTVL.

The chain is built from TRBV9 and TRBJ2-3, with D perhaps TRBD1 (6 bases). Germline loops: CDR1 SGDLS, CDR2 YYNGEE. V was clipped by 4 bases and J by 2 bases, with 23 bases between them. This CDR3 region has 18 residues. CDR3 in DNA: TGTGCCAGCAGCCCCCGTCGTTCTGTTAAGGGGGACACAGATACGCAGTATTTT. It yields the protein CASSPRRSVKGDTDTQYF.

CDR3 in DNA: TGTGCCAGCAGCGTAACTAGCGGGGGATACAATGAGCAGTTCTTC. It specifies CASSVTSGGYNEQFF. This rearrangement joins TRBV9 to TRBJ2-1, with 11 bases identical to TRBD2. V trimming: 1 base; J trimming: 4 bases; junction bases outside the gene matches: 1. The CDR3 loop spans 15 amino acids. The germline gives CDR1 SGDLS, CDR2 YYNGEE.

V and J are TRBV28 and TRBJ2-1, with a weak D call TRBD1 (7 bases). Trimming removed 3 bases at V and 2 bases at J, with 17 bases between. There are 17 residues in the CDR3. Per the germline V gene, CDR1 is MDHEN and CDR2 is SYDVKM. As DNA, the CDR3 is TGTGCCAGCAGTTTCAGGTATGGAGGGGGCACCTACAATGAGCAGTTCTTC. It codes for CASSFRYGGGTYNEQFF. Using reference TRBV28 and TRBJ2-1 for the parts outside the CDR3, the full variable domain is DVKVTQSSRYLVKRTGEKVFLECVQDMDHENMFWYRQDPGLGLRLIYFSYDVKMKEKGDIPEGYSVSREKKERFSLILESASTNQTSMYLCASSFRYGGGTYNEQFFGPGTRLTVL.

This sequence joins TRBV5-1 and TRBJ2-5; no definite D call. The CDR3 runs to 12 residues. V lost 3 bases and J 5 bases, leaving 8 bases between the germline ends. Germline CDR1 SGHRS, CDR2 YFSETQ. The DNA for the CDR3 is TGCGCCAGCAGCTCGGGTAGGGAGACCCAGTACTTC. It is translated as CASSSGRETQYF. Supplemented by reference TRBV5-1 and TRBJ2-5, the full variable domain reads KAGVTQTPRYLIKTRGQQVTLSCSPISGHRSVSWYQQTPGQGLQFLFEYFSETQRNKGNFPGRFSGRQFSNSRSEMNVSTLELGDSALYLCASSSGRETQYFGPGTRLLVL.

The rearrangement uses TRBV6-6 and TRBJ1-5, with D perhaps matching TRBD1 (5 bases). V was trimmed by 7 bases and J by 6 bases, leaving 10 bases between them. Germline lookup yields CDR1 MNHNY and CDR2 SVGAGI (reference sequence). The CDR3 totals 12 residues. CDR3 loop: CASNGGGQPQHF. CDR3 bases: TGTGCCAGCAACGGGGGGGGTCAGCCCCAGCATTTT.

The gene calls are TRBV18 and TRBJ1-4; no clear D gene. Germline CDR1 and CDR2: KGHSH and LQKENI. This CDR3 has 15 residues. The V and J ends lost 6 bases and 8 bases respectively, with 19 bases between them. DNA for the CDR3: TGTGCCAGCTCGCAAGAACAGAGGGCCACCGAAAAACTGTTTTTT. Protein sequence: CASSQEQRATEKLFF.

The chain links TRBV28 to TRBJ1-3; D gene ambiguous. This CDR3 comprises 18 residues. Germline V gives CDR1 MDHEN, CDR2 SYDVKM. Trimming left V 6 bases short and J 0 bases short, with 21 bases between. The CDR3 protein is CASSAVGVWADSGNTIYF. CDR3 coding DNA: TGTGCCAGCAGCGCCGTCGGGGTTTGGGCAGACTCTGGAAACACCATATATTTT.

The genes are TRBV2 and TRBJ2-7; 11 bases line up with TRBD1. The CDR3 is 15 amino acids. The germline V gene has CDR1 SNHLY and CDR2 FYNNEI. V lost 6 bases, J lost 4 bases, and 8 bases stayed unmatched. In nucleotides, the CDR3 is TGTGCCAGCAGAGAAACCGGGACAGGGGGTTACGAGCAGTACTTC. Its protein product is CASRETGTGGYEQYF.

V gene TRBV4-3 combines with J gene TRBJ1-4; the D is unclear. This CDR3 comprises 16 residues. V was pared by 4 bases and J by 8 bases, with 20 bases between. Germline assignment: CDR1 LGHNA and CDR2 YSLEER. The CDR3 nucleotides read TGCGCCAGCAGCCTAAGAGCAGAGGCCCCGAGGGAAAAACTGTTTTTT. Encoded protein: CASSLRAEAPREKLFF.

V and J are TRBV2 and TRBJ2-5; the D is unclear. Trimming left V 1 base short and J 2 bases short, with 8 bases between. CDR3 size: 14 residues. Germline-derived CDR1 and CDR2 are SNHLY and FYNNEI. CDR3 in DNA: TGTGCCAGCAGTGAAGGGCGGTTACAAGAGACCCAGTACTTC. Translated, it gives CASSEGRLQETQYF.

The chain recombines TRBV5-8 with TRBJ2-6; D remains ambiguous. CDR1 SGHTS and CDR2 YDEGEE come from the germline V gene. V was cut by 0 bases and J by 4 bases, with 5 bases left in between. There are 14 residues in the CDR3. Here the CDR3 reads CASSLGRGANVLTF. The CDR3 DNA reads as TGTGCCAGCAGCTTGGGTCGGGGGGCCAACGTCCTGACTTTC.